A selection of T cell receptor beta chains follows, all from one sample in a study of cytomegalovirus exposure and HLA in healthy donors. Data came from immunoSEQ multiplex PCR; TCRdb stores just in-frame clones and leaves some out. The sample has about 140,000 clones, about 80% seen once. Sequencing was done on a sample of PBMCs. The receptor source for this set is a male donor in good health and CMV-seronegative. The CDR3 runs from the conserved cysteine through the conserved F or W. Each record gives: clone size, J gene, D gene, V gene, CDR3 protein, CDR3 DNA. The D gene is left open where the match is weak. Size is stated for part of the rows, as once, few or many counts, or as a class when the clone is expanded.

-,TRBJ2-5,-,TRBV7-9,CASSLGAAWETQYF,TGTGCCAGCAGCTTAGGGGCAGCTTGGGAGACCCAGTACTTC
-,TRBJ1-3,-,TRBV4-1,CASSQDGGVTSTIYF,TGCGCCAGCAGCCAAGATGGGGGGGTAACAAGCACCATATATTTT
-,TRBJ2-7,-,TRBV6-5,CASSPASGYEQYF,TGTGCCAGCAGCCCCGCGTCAGGGTACGAGCAGTACTTC
-,TRBJ1-2,-,TRBV10-1,CASTRDPGIYGYTF,TGCGCCAGCACGCGGGATCCTGGGATATATGGCTACACCTTC
-,TRBJ1-2,-,TRBV28,CASSLYLGGYTF,TGTGCCAGCAGTTTATATCTAGGTGGCTACACCTTC
-,TRBJ2-7,TRBD1,TRBV6-1,CASSPQQGASYEQYF,TGTGCCAGCAGTCCCCAACAGGGGGCTAGCTACGAGCAGTACTTC
-,TRBJ2-7,TRBD2,TRBV5-1,CASSSQIAGSYEQYF,TGCGCCAGCAGCTCCCAAATAGCGGGCTCCTACGAGCAGTACTTC
-,TRBJ1-4,TRBD1,TRBV25-1,CASSDGTGRSWEKLFF,TGTGCCAGCAGTGATGGGACAGGCCGATCATGGGAAAAACTGTTTTTT
few,TRBJ2-4,-,TRBV21-1,CASSKRGGGKNIQYF,TGTGCCAGCAGCAAACGAGGGGGTGGCAAAAACATTCAGTACTTC
few,TRBJ1-1,-,TRBV6-1,CASSDPRQNTLMSKAFF,TGTGCCAGCAGTGACCCCCGACAGAACACACTGATGAGTAAAGCTTTCTTT
-,TRBJ2-1,-,TRBV5-6,CASSGGDYEQFF,TGTGCCAGCAGCGGCGGGGACTATGAGCAGTTCTTC
-,TRBJ1-5,-,TRBV6-5,CASSGGDSNQPQHF,TGTGCCAGCAGCGGAGGTGATAGCAATCAGCCCCAGCATTTT
once,TRBJ2-3,-,TRBV6-5,CASSFPGNPDTQYF,TGTGCCAGCAGTTTCCCAGGGAACCCAGATACGCAGTATTTT
-,TRBJ2-3,-,TRBV6-1,CASSDLTTRVTDTQYF,TGTGCCAGCAGTGATTTGACGACTCGAGTAACAGATACGCAGTATTTT
-,TRBJ2-3,TRBD2,TRBV9,CASSRDYYGDTQYF,TGTGCCAGCAGCCGGGACTACTATGGGGATACGCAGTATTTT
-,TRBJ1-6,TRBD1,TRBV7-2,CASSSDRASPLHF,TGTGCCAGCAGCTCCGACAGGGCCTCACCCCTCCACTTT
few,TRBJ1-2,TRBD1,TRBV9,CASSTQGDGYTF,TGTGCCAGCAGCACCCAGGGGGATGGCTACACCTTC
-,TRBJ1-2,-,TRBV12-5,CASGENNREGYTF,TGTGCTAGTGGGGAGAATAACAGGGAGGGCTACACCTTC
-,TRBJ1-1,-,TRBV5-1,CASSLDRLNTEAFF,TGCGCCAGCAGCTTGGACAGGCTGAACACTGAAGCTTTCTTT
-,TRBJ2-1,TRBD2,TRBV7-9,CASTRTSGGPGNEQFF,TGTGCCAGCACTCGGACTAGCGGGGGTCCCGGGAATGAGCAGTTCTTC
few,TRBJ1-2,-,TRBV18,CASSPGAQIPGYTF,TGTGCCAGCTCACCTGGAGCGCAGATTCCTGGCTACACCTTC
-,TRBJ2-1,TRBD2,TRBV18,CASSSSGGLTYNEQFF,TGTGCCAGCTCTTCGTCGGGGGGTTTGACCTACAATGAGCAGTTCTTC
-,TRBJ2-2,TRBD1,TRBV5-1,CASSLAGGQAGELFF,TGCGCCAGCAGCTTGGCAGGGGGCCAGGCCGGGGAGCTGTTTTTT
few,TRBJ1-2,-,TRBV19,CASSIGQLDYGYTF,TGTGCCAGTAGCATCGGACAGCTCGACTATGGCTACACCTTC